The sequence of this T cell receptor (beta chain) was determined in a study of blood T cell repertoires in COVID-19. Looking at the study overall: The samples span acute and convalescent COVID-19 from the United States, Italy and Spain. From T cells, B-cell-depleted T cells, or PBMCs came the material, which was cDNA or gDNA.

In the study's own analysis: For nucleated cells, counts were estimated from reference gene primer amplification. TCRdb's table, derived via immunoSEQ multiplex PCR, lists solely in-frame clones and lacks some. That table supplies the V and J calls and clone size; D and trimming were determined from the DNA. Here the sample spans 20,000 to 25,000 clones, roughly 83% being singletons. The V end lost 0 bases, the J end lost 0 bases, and 7 bases lay between the germline ends. Germline V CDR1 and CDR2: SGHNT, YENEEA. The CDR3 is 15 amino acids. The sequenced material came from peripheral blood. The rearrangement links TRBV11-3 to TRBJ2-3, with D perhaps matching TRBD2 (5 bases). This clonotype originated in a man aged 40-49 years with acute or convalescent COVID-19. The CDR3 nucleotides are TGTGCCAGCAGCTTAGAGGGCGGGAGCACAGATACGCAGTATTTT. Its translation is CASSLEGGSTDTQYF.